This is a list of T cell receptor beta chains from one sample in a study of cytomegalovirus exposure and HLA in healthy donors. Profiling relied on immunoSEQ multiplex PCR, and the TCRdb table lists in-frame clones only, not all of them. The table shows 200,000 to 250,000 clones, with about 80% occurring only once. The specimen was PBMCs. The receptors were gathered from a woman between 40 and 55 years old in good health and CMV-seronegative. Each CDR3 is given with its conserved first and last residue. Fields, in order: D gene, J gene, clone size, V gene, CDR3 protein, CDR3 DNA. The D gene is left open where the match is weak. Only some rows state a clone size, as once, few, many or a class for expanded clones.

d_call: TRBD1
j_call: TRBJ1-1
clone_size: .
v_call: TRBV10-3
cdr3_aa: CATKQGAAAFF
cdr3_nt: TGTGCCACTAAGCAGGGGGCAGCAGCTTTCTTT

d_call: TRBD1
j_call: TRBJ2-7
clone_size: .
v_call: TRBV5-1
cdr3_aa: CASSALQGAGEQYF
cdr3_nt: TGCGCCAGCAGCGCGTTGCAGGGGGCTGGCGAGCAGTACTTC

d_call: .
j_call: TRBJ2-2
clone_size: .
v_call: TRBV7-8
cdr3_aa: CASSLWTPNTGELFF
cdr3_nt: TGTGCCAGCAGCTTATGGACACCGAACACCGGGGAGCTGTTTTTT

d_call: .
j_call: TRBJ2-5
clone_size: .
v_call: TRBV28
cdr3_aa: CASSSQGGKETQYF
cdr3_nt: TGTGCCAGCAGCTCACAGGGGGGGAAAGAGACCCAGTACTTC

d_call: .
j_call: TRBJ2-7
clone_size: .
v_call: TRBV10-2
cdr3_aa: CASSSGGVDEQYF
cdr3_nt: TGCGCCAGCAGTTCGGGTGGTGTTGACGAGCAGTACTTC

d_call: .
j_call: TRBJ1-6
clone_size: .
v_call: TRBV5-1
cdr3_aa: CASSSGQITLSPLHF
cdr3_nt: TGCGCCAGCAGCTCCGGACAGATCACCCTTTCACCCCTCCACTTT

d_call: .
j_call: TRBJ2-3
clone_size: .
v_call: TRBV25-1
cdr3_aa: CASSGELSTDTQYF
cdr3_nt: TGTGCCAGCAGTGGAGAACTAAGCACAGATACGCAGTATTTT

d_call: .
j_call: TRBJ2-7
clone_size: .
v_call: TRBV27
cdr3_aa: CASSLGQGGEQYF
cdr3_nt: TGTGCCAGCAGTTTGGGGCAGGGAGGCGAGCAGTACTTC

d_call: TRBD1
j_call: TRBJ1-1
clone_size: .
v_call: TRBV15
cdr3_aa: CATSDRGQAEAFF
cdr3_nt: TGTGCCACCAGCGACAGGGGGCAGGCTGAAGCTTTCTTT

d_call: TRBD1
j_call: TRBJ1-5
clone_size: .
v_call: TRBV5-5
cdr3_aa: CASSPDRVEMAQHF
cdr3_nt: TGTGCCAGCAGCCCGGACAGGGTAGAGATGGCCCAGCATTTT

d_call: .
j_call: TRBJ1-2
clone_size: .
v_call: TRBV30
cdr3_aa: CASSGWGYGYTF
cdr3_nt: TGTGCCTCCTCGGGGTGGGGCTATGGCTACACCTTC

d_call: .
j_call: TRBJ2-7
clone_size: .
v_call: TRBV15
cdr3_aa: CATSARTDTFYEQYF
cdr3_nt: TGTGCCACCAGCGCCCGGACAGATACTTTCTACGAGCAGTACTTC

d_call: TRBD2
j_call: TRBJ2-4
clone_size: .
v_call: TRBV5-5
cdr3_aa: CASSSGGARRNIQYF
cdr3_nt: TGTGCCAGCAGTAGCGGGGGGGCCCGAAGAAACATTCAGTACTTC

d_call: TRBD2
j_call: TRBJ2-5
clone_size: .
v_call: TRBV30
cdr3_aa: CALLAGGVTQYF
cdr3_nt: TGTGCCTTACTAGCGGGGGGGGTGACCCAGTACTTC

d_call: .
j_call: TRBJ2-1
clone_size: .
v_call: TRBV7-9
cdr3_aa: CASSFNNYNEQFF
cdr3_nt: TGTGCCAGCAGCTTCAACAACTACAATGAGCAGTTCTTC

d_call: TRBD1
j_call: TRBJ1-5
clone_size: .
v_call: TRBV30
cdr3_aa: CAWNEGQGTSQPQHF
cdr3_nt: TGTGCCTGGAACGAGGGACAGGGGACTTCGCAGCCCCAGCATTTT

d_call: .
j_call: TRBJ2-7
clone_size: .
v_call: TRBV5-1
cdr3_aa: CASSLDRMAYEQYF
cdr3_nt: TGCGCCAGCAGCTTGGACAGGATGGCCTACGAGCAGTACTTC

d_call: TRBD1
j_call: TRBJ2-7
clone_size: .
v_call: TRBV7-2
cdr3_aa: CASSLVGQEAYEQYF
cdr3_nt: TGTGCCAGCAGCTTAGTCGGACAGGAGGCCTACGAGCAGTACTTC

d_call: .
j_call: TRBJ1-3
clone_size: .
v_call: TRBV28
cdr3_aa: CASSFQVGNTIYF
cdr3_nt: TGTGCCAGCAGCTTCCAGGTCGGAAACACCATATATTTT

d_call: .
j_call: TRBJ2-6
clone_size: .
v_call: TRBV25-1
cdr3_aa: CASSDPHRAGANVLTF
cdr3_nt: TGTGCCAGCAGTGACCCCCACAGGGCTGGGGCCAACGTCCTGACTTTC

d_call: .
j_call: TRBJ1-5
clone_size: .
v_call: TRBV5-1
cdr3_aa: CASSLEGGASNQPQHF
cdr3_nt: TGCGCCAGCAGCTTGGAGGGTGGGGCGAGCAATCAGCCCCAGCATTTT

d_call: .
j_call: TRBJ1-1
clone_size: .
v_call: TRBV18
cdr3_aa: CASSPVNGDTEAFF
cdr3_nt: TGTGCCAGCTCACCAGTCAACGGGGACACTGAAGCTTTCTTT

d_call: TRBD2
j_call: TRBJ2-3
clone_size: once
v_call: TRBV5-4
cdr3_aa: CASSSSSGYTDTQYF
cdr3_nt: TGTGCCAGCAGCTCGTCTAGCGGTTACACAGATACGCAGTATTTT

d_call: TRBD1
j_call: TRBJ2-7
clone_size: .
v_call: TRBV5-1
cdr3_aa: CASSTGTGGPYEQYF
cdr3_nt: TGCGCCAGCAGCACCGGGACAGGGGGCCCCTACGAGCAGTACTTC

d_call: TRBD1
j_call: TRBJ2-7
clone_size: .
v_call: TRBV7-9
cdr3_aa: CASSVRQGEPLPYEQYF
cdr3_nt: TGTGCCAGCAGCGTGAGACAGGGGGAACCCCTCCCCTACGAGCAGTACTTC

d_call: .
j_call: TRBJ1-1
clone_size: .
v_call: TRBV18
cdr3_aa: CASSPGGSTEAFF
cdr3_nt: TGTGCCAGCTCACCAGGGGGGAGCACTGAAGCTTTCTTT

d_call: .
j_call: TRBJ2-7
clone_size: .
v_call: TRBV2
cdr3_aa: CASSDAGSHSYEQYF
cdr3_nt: TGTGCCAGCAGTGATGCGGGGTCCCACTCCTACGAGCAGTACTTC

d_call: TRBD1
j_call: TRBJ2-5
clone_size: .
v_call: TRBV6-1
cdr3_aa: CASSFFQGAGETQYF
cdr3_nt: TGTGCCAGCAGTTTTTTTCAGGGGGCGGGAGAGACCCAGTACTTC

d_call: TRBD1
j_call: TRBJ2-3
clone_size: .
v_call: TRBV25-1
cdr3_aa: CASAPGQGLGTDTQYF
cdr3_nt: TGTGCCAGCGCTCCGGGACAGGGATTGGGCACAGATACGCAGTATTTT

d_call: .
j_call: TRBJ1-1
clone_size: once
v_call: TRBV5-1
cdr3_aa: CASSLTPDSLNTEAFF
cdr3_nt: TGCGCCAGCAGCTTGACACCGGACAGCTTGAACACTGAAGCTTTCTTT

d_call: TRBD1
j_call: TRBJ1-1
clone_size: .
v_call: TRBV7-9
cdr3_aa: CASRLDRVGEAFF
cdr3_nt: TGTGCCAGCAGACTCGACAGGGTAGGTGAAGCTTTCTTT

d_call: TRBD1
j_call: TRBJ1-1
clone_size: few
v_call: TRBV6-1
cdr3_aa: CASRRQGETEAFF
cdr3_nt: TGTGCCAGCAGGAGACAGGGGGAAACTGAAGCTTTCTTT

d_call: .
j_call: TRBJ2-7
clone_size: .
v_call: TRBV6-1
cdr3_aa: CASSVGSKKGVYEQYF
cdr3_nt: TGTGCCAGCAGTGTGGGATCCAAGAAAGGGGTGTACGAGCAGTACTTC

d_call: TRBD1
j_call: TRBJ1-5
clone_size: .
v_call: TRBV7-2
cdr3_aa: CASSLDATGTSQHF
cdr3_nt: TGTGCCAGCAGCTTAGATGCGACAGGGACGTCCCAGCATTTT

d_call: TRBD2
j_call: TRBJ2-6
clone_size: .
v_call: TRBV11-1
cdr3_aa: CASSLPAGAGANVLTF
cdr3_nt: TGTGCCAGCAGCTTACCGGCGGGGGCTGGGGCCAACGTCCTGACTTTC

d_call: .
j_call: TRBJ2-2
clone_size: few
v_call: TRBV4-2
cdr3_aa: CASSQERGTTGELFF
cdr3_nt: TGTGCCAGCAGCCAGGAAAGGGGGACCACCGGGGAGCTGTTTTTT

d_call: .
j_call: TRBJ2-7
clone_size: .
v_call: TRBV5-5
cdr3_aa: CASSFSLSRPEVYEQYF
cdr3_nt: TGTGCCAGCAGCTTTTCCCTTTCGAGACCGGAGGTCTACGAGCAGTACTTC

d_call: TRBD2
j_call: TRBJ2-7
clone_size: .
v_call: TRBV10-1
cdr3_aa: CASSGSSPSGSPLPYEQYF
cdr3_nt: TGCGCCAGCAGTGGGTCTTCTCCTAGCGGGAGTCCTCTCCCCTACGAGCAGTACTTC

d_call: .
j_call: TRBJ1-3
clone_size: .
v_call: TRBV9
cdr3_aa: CASSPLRNTIYF
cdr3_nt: TGTGCCAGCAGCCCTCTTAGAAACACCATATATTTT

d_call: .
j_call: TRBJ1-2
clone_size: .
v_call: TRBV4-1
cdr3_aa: CASSQEGYGGGNGYTF
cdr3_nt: TGCGCCAGCAGCCAAGAGGGGTATGGGGGGGGGAATGGCTACACCTTC

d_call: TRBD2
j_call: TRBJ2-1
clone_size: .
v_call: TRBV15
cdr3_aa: CATSRESPKTSGGGPYNEQFF
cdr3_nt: TGTGCCACCAGCAGAGAATCTCCCAAGACTAGCGGGGGAGGACCCTACAATGAGCAGTTCTTC